The clone carrying this T cell receptor (beta chain) appeared a few times. Its antigen remains unknown. The data were obtained in a study of beta chain features in type 1 diabetes. The wider study: All samples combined gave 107,917,701 sorted cells for examination. The study's findings and limits: Insertion counts at VDJ junctions were lower in type 1 diabetes patients, who also showed more deletions there. A potential influence of HLA type upon TCRB rearrangement remained unresolved herein.

Trimming left V 5 bases short and J 7 bases short, with 17 bases between. Looked up from germline, CDR1 is MNHNS and CDR2 is SASEGT. The CDR3 is 14 residues long. Every isolated RNA sample was fully reverse transcribed, so sequencing captured expressed TCRB transcripts. The assay was immunoSEQ multiplex PCR, and TCRdb's table has in-frame clones only and misses some. The profile shows 150,000 to 160,000 clones, around 10% of them singletons. This sequence joins TRBV6-1 and TRBJ2-5; TRBD1 might be the D (6 bases). The source is a man aged 18 to 29 in good health. Sequenced material: central memory CD4+ T cells from blood. This CDR3 reads CASSFLQGSGTQYF. CDR3 coding DNA: TGTGCCAGCAGTTTCCTACAGGGAAGTGGGACCCAGTACTTC.